This entry lists 16 T cell receptor beta chains sequenced from one sample in a study of blood T cell repertoires in COVID-19. Clones were read by immunoSEQ multiplex PCR, and TCRdb kept only the in-frame ones, dropping some. The sample lists about 88,000 clones, around nine tenths occurring once. The sequenced material came from peripheral blood. These receptors originate from an older man with acute or convalescent COVID-19.

This chain connects TRBV27 to TRBJ2-5; D may be TRBD2 (6 bases). The CDR3 is made up of 13 amino acids. Germline V gene sequence: CDR1 MNHEY, CDR2 SMNVEV (reference sequence). The V end lost 6 bases, the J end lost 2 bases, and 10 bases lay between the germline ends. CDR3 bases: TGTGCCAGCAGGGCGGGAACGCAAGAGACCCAGTACTTC. Protein product: CASRAGTQETQYF.

The chain joins TRBV6-1 to TRBJ1-2, with D unclear. Between the trimmed V and J ends, which lost 3 bases and 4 bases, there was a span of 12 bases. The germline CDR1 and CDR2 sequences are MNHNS and SASEGT. The CDR3 extends over 14 amino acids. CDR3 in amino acids: CASSDIGLGYGYTF. In nucleotides, the CDR3 is TGTGCCAGCAGTGATATAGGACTGGGCTATGGCTACACCTTC.

V usage is TRBV24-1 and J usage is TRBJ2-1; D unresolved. This CDR3 is 16 amino acids long. Trimming pared 1 base from V and 0 bases from J, leaving 9 bases between. Germline V gene data show CDR1 as KGHDR and CDR2 as SFDVKD. CDR3: CATSDFNPSSYNEQFF. Here the CDR3 DNA reads TGTGCCACCAGTGATTTTAACCCGAGCTCCTACAATGAGCAGTTCTTC.

In this sample, this clone turned up a few times. This chain joins TRBV7-2 and TRBJ1-4; D unresolved. This CDR3 spans 15 amino acids. V lost 4 bases and J 2 bases, leaving 11 bases between the germline ends. Germline CDR1 reads SGHTA; CDR2 reads FQGNSA. The CDR3 nucleotides are TGTGCCAGCAGCTGGGCGGGAGTGACTAATGAAAAACTGTTTTTT. Protein product: CASSWAGVTNEKLFF.

The V gene is TRBV27, the J gene TRBJ2-3; 10 bases align to TRBD2. J lost 5 bases, V lost 5 bases, and 10 bases had no gene match. The germline CDR1 and CDR2 sequences are MNHEY and SMNVEV (reference sequence). The CDR3 has 16 residues. CDR3 sequence reads: CASSPTSGWGGDTQYF. The CDR3 coding sequence is TGTGCCAGCAGTCCGACTAGCGGGTGGGGTGGAGATACGCAGTATTTT.

V is TRBV29-1 and J is TRBJ2-3, with TRBD1 identical over 9 bases. Germline V gene data show CDR1 as SQVTM and CDR2 as ANQGSEA. This CDR3 contains 14 residues. Trimming at V came to 5 bases and at J to 0 bases, leaving 3 bases not matched to a gene. In nucleotides, the CDR3 is TGCAGCGTTATGGACAGGGGCAGCACAGATACGCAGTATTTT. This encodes CSVMDRGSTDTQYF.

The chain links TRBV28 to TRBJ2-7, with 7 bases aligning to TRBD2. CDR1 and CDR2 (germline): MDHEN, SYDVKM. The CDR3 loop spans 17 amino acids. The J segment lost 1 base and the V segment lost 3 bases, leaving 12 bases of the junction unmatched. CDR3 sequence: CASSFPPRDYRSYEQYF. For the CDR3, the DNA is TGTGCCAGCAGTTTCCCTCCTCGGGACTACAGGTCCTACGAGCAGTACTTC.

This sequence joins TRBV2 and TRBJ1-6, with unresolved D. The CDR3 totals 14 residues. CDR1 SNHLY and CDR2 FYNNEI come from the germline V gene. The V gene lost 3 bases and the J gene lost 9 bases, with 12 bases spanning the gap. The CDR3 is CASSDSERISPLHF. In nucleotides, the CDR3 is TGTGCCAGCAGTGATTCAGAGAGGATTTCACCCCTCCACTTT.

As to this clone: Its ends do not fully match the called genes, so a read error is possible. The rearrangement links TRBV5-1 to TRBJ2-7; D is possibly TRBD1 (5 bases). This CDR3 comprises 15 residues. Germline V lookup: CDR1 SGHRS, CDR2 YFSETQ. The CDR3 reads CASSLMGQGSSEQYF. CDR3 coding DNA: TGCGCCAGCAGCTTGATGGGGCAAGGCTCCTCCGAGCAGTACTTC.

The chain recombines TRBV19 with TRBJ2-7; 7 positions match TRBD1. Trimming cost V 6 bases and J 1 base; bases outside gene matches: 6. CDR1 and CDR2 from the germline V gene are LNHDA and SQIVND (reference sequence). CDR3 length: 14 amino acids. CDR3 sequence reads: CASRPTGVSYEQYF. CDR3 DNA sequence: TGTGCCAGTAGACCAACAGGGGTATCCTACGAGCAGTACTTC.

The chain couples TRBV27 to TRBJ2-5, with TRBD1 matching over 8 bases. The CDR3 covers 12 residues. Per germline, CDR1 MNHEY and CDR2 SMNVEV (reference sequence). The V and J ends lost 3 bases and 10 bases, in that order; junction bases with no gene match: 4. This CDR3 reads CASSFTTGVQYF. The CDR3 DNA follows: TGTGCCAGCAGTTTCACGACAGGGGTCCAGTACTTC.

The chain uses TRBV11-2 and TRBJ1-1, with D perhaps matching TRBD1 (6 bases). V shed 3 bases and J shed 0 bases, with 11 bases lying between them. CDR3 length equals 15 residues. The germline gives CDR1 SGHAT, CDR2 FQNNGV. CDR3 amino acids: CASSFIRGVNTEAFF. The CDR3 DNA is TGTGCCAGCAGCTTTATCAGGGGAGTGAACACTGAAGCTTTCTTT.

The chain employs TRBV1 and TRBJ1-5; the table's D call, TRBD1, has no DNA check behind it. TRBV1 is labeled a pseudogene. The CDR3 sequence is 15 residues long. CDR3 loop: CTSSQGGGPQQPQHF. CDR3 bases: TGCACCAGCAGCCAAGGAGGGGGCCCCCAACAGCCCCAGCATTTT.

J is TRBJ1-3 and V is TRBV6-6; no clear D gene. The V end was cut by 7 bases, the J end by 6 bases, with 13 bases between. CDR1 is MNHNY and CDR2 is SVGAGI in the germline V gene (reference sequence). The CDR3 covers 13 residues. The DNA of the CDR3 is TGTGCCAGCACCCCCTCTATTAAAAACACCATATATTTT. It is translated as CASTPSIKNTIYF.

The chain is built from TRBV28 and TRBJ2-7; tentative D call: TRBD2 (6 bases). The V gene's germline CDR1 is MDHEN and CDR2 SYDVKM. Trimming removed 7 bases from V and 3 bases from J, with 19 bases in between. This CDR3 contains 15 residues. The CDR3 bases are TGTGCCAGCACCCTTCCGGGAGACAGAAACTACGAGCAGTACTTC. Encoded protein: CASTLPGDRNYEQYF.

V is TRBV11-2 and J is TRBJ2-2; D is possibly TRBD1 (6 bases). Trimming stripped 4 bases from V and 6 bases from J, with 12 bases between. The CDR3 length is 14 residues. CDR1 is SGHAT and CDR2 is FQNNGV in the germline V gene. CDR3 sequence reads: CASSSTWGPGELFF. The CDR3 DNA is TGTGCCAGCAGCTCTACCTGGGGGCCCGGGGAGCTGTTTTTT. Together with reference TRBV11-2 and TRBJ2-2, the CDR3 gives the full variable domain: EAGVAQSPRYKIIEKRQSVAFWCNPISGHATLYWYQQILGQGPKLLIQFQNNGVVDDSQLPKDRFSAERLKGVDSTLKIQPAKLEDSAVYLCASSSTWGPGELFFGEGSRLTVL.